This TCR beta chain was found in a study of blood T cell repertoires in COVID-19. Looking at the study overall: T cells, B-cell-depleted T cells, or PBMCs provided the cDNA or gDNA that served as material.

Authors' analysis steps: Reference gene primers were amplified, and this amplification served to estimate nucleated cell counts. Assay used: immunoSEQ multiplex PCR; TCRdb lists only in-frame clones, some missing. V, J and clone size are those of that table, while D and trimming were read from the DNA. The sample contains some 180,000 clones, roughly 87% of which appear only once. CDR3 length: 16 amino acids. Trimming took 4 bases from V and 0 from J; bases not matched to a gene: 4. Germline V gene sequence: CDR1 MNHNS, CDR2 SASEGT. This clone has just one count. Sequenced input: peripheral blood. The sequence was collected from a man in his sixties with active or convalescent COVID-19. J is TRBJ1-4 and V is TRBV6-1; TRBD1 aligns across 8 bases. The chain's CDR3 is CASSARQGTTNEKLFF. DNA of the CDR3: TGTGCCAGCAGTGCCCGACAGGGGACAACTAATGAAAAACTGTTTTTT.